Reported below is one TCR beta chain. Its cognate antigen has yet to be identified. No much larger clone exists at a distance of one base, and base qualities are not known. Patients were selected on the basis of adequate residual fresh-frozen tumor tissue and more than two years of available survival data. Molecular status otherwise varied across the glioblastoma patients, but none of them carried an isocitrate dehydrogenase mutation. PBMC were collected before vaccination, two weeks after the third vaccination, and at tumor progression when it occurred. Genomic DNA was extracted with the Qiagen DNeasy Blood extraction Kit. The record originates from a study of glioma-infiltrating T cells after dendritic cell vaccination listed by TCRdb under 2016. Concerning the study at large: The cohort comprised 15 glioblastoma patients from Phase I and II dendritic cell vaccination trials, 9 newly diagnosed and 6 with recurrent disease. The vaccine was prepared from monocyte-derived dendritic cells that were cultured for seven to eight days with IL-4 and GM-CSF and then pulsed overnight with autologous tumor lysate. Tumor-infiltrating lymphocyte content was quantified and tumor and blood repertoires were compared in dendritic cell-vaccinated glioblastoma patients by deep sequencing of TCR beta CDR3 regions. Patients received three intradermal dendritic cell vaccine injections at biweekly intervals in the arm below the axilla. Autologous tumor lysate-pulsed dendritic cell vaccination was administered to the patients between the early 2000s and the early 2010s. Survival after dendritic cell vaccination was correlated with TCR sequencing metrics, such as TIL content and the overlap between tumor and blood repertoires. Overall study outcomes, separate from this receptor: The cohort was small and heterogeneous, few patients had complete blood and tumor sets, and even fewer had initial-recurrent tumor pairs. The three-group TCR overlap response model was characterized as speculative, and prospective validation of the model was stated to be required. No direct relationship between TCR clonality and survival was found, suggesting a diverse polyclonal response may matter. Longer time to progression and overall survival after dendritic cell vaccination were predicted by higher estimated pretreatment TIL content.

Counted from cysteine to phenylalanine, this CDR3 has 12 amino acids. The only DNA kept is the CDR3, 36 bases in frame from the first base. According to the germline V gene (reference sequence), CDR1 reads SGHNT and CDR2 reads YYREEE. V was cut back by 6 bases and J by 2 bases, leaving a gap of 8 bases between them. Using the immunoSEQ assay, TCRB CDR3 regions were amplified from 1.5 to 2 micrograms of genomic DNA, or from all available DNA when less than that was on hand. For multiplex PCR, 60 forward primers for TCR V beta segments and 13 reverse primers for J beta segments were used. To estimate the number of reads per starting template, synthetic control templates were added to each sample at limiting dilution. Reads of 87 bp were generated by sequencing on the Illumina HiSeq System. The paper's data handling went like this. PCR and sequencing errors were removed by a nearest neighbor algorithm that merged closely related sequences. TCR overlap was defined as the percentage of unique tumor TCR beta sequences that were also found in the peripheral blood of the same patient. TCRdb carries this immuneACCESS record with in-frame sequences only. Its versions omit some clonotypes, under half of them owing to an unresolved V gene in the studies checked, with the rest unexplained. V and J calls and clone size are those listed in that table; D and trimming were worked out from the DNA. In all, the sample holds approximately 90,000 clones, and approximately 87% of those were seen once. The ten largest account for around 2.9% of the sample.

The V and J genes are TRBV5-4 and TRBJ1-1; tentative D gene TRBD1, with 5 bases matching. The receptor was isolated from a human donor with glioblastoma. The sequencing used blood, collected before dendritic cell vaccination. The CDR3 reads as follows: CASKGINTEAFF. The bases are TGTGCCAGCAAGGGGATAAACACTGAAGCTTTCTTT.